This record covers a single T cell receptor beta chain. Antigen specificity is unknown. This sample is drawn from a study of response to subunit inactivated influenza vaccine. Overall study findings and caveats: Each seasonal flu vaccination may recruit only limited new T cells, authors suggested.

V shed 3 bases and J shed 4 bases, with 12 bases lying between them. This CDR3 has 14 amino acids. Germline V gene lookup returns CDR1 DFQATT and CDR2 SNEGSKA (reference sequence). TCRdb re-analysed the RT-PCR reads in MiXCR, keeping a single row per CDR3 protein. This repertoire shows approximately 290,000 distinct CDR3 sequences, 20% to 25% found once; its top ten account for around 10%. The source was PBMCs from blood, collected less than 22 months after vaccination. V usage is TRBV20-1 and J usage is TRBJ2-2, with D perhaps TRBD1 (6 bases). The sequence derives from a man aged 50 to 69 who received an inactivated influenza vaccine. CDR3 in amino acids: CSASPGTFTGELFF. Here the CDR3 DNA reads TGCAGTGCTAGCCCCGGGACATTCACCGGGGAGCTGTTTTTT.